The rows below give T cell receptor beta chains drawn from one sample of a study of CD8+CD57+ T cells in acquired aplastic anemia. MiXCR was run by TCRdb on the reads, yielding one entry per CDR3 protein. The sample consists of around 250,000 distinct CDR3 sequences, roughly half of them appearing once. The sequencing sample was made of sorted CD4+, CD8+, or CD8+CD57+ T cells (not recorded which) from PBMCs. Receptors were obtained from a human donor with severe aplastic anemia or a healthy control (not recorded which). The CDR3 runs from the conserved cysteine through the conserved F or W. D genes are given only for firm matches. A clone size is listed for some rows: how often the clone was seen (once, few, many), or a class if it is expanded.

>TRBD2|TRBJ2-7|many|TRBV25-1
TGTGCCAGCAGCGCTAACACCCCGCGGGGGGGAGCCTACGAGCAGTACTTC
CASSANTPRGGAYEQYF
>.|TRBJ1-5|many|TRBV9
TGTGCCAGCAGCGTAGTAGCAGACCTGGGGCCCCAGCATTTT
CASSVVADLGPQHF
>.|TRBJ1-4|few|TRBV9
TGTGCCAGCAGCGTACAGGGAGCTAATGAAAAACTGTTTTTT
CASSVQGANEKLFF
>TRBD2|TRBJ2-1|.|TRBV2
TGTGCCAGCAGTCCGACTAGCGGGGGCCCCTGGAATGAGCAGTTCTTC
CASSPTSGGPWNEQFF
>TRBD2|TRBJ2-3|many|TRBV4-1
TGCGCCAGCAGCCATGGGAGCGGGGCCCGCACAGATACGCAGTATTTT
CASSHGSGARTDTQYF
>.|TRBJ2-2|.|TRBV20-1
TGCAGTGCTACTGGACAGCTGTTTTTT
CSATGQLFF
>.|TRBJ1-5|many|TRBV2
TGTGCCAGCAGTGAAGCGGGGAATCAGCCCCAGCATTTT
CASSEAGNQPQHF
>.|TRBJ2-7|.|TRBV7-8
TGTGCCATCAGTGAGTCGTCCTTTAGCTACGAGCAGTACTTC
CAISESSFSYEQYF
>TRBD1|TRBJ1-5|.|TRBV18
TGTGCCAGCTCAGCCGGACAGGGGTACGAGCATTTT
CASSAGQGYEHF
>.|TRBJ2-6|.|TRBV2
TGTGCCAGCAGCCAGAACCGGGGGAGGGCCAACGTCCTGACTTTC
CASSQNRGRANVLTF
>.|TRBJ1-4|.|TRBV20-1
TGCAGTGCTAGAGGGCCGGGGGAAAAACTGTTTTTT
CSARGPGEKLFF
>.|TRBJ2-7|few|TRBV19
TGTGCCAGTAGTTTAGCGAATTCCTACGAGCAGTACTTC
CASSLANSYEQYF
>TRBD2|TRBJ2-1|.|TRBV9
TGTGCCAGCAGCGAAGCGGGAGGACTCTCCAATGAGCAGTTCTTC
CASSEAGGLSNEQFF
>.|TRBJ2-5|.|TRBV25-1
TGTGCCAGCAGTGAACCCGGGGTAAAAGAGACCCAGTACTTC
CASSEPGVKETQYF
>.|TRBJ1-2|.|TRBV6-1
TGTGCCAGCGGTTCCCTCCGGGACGGAGACTATGGCTACACCTTC
CASGSLRDGDYGYTF
>TRBD2|TRBJ2-1|once|TRBV10-3
TGTGCCATCAGTGAGTTGGGACTAGCGGTCTCCTACAATGAGCAGTTCTTC
CAISELGLAVSYNEQFF
>.|TRBJ2-7|.|TRBV12-3/TRBV12-4
TGTGCCAGCAGTTTAAGACAGGCCTACGAGCAGTACTTC
CASSLRQAYEQYF
>.|TRBJ1-1|.|TRBV12-3/TRBV12-4
TGTGCCAGCAGTTTGAACAGCGAAGCTTTCTTT
CASSLNSEAFF
>.|TRBJ2-2|.|TRBV20-1
TGCAGTGCTAGGAGGCCGAACCTTAACACCGGGGAGCTGTTTTTT
CSARRPNLNTGELFF
>TRBD1|TRBJ1-5|few|TRBV12-5
TGTGCTAGTGGTTTGGTACAAAAGACAGGGGGTAGCAATCAGCCCCAGCATTTT
CASGLVQKTGGSNQPQHF
>.|TRBJ1-6|many|TRBV6-6
TGTGCCAGCAGTTCGGGGACCACAGTTCAACCCCTCCACTTT
CASSSGTTVQPLHF
>.|TRBJ2-3|few|TRBV5-6
TGTGCCAGCAGCCCAGCAGGGACAGATACGCAGTATTTT
CASSPAGTDTQYF
>.|TRBJ2-7|.|TRBV7-2
TGTGCCAGCAGCTTAGAGGGGGACGGGGACTTC
CASSLEGDGDF
>.|TRBJ1-3|.|TRBV7-7
TGTGCTAGCAGCTTACTTCCGGGCTCTGGAAACACCATATATTTT
CASSLLPGSGNTIYF
>.|TRBJ1-1|.|TRBV5-1
TGCGCCAGCAGCCCGGGGGGGGCTTACACTGAAGCTTTCTTT
CASSPGGAYTEAFF
>TRBD1|TRBJ2-7|.|TRBV12-3/TRBV12-4
TGTGCCAGCAGTAGCGGGACAGGGCGTGAGCAGTACTTC
CASSSGTGREQYF
>TRBD1|TRBJ2-1|.|TRBV20-1
TGCAGTGCCTCTGACAGGGGAAATGAGCAGTTCTTC
CSASDRGNEQFF